The entry below gives a single T cell receptor beta chain sequence along with its context. No antigen is known for it. Base qualities are not provided; no much larger clone lies one nucleotide away. The approximately 40 donors, aged about 6 to 90 years, were systemically healthy Caucasian individuals from Russia. Roughly 10 milliliters of peripheral blood were collected from each donor into EDTA-treated Vacutainer tubes. Ficoll-Paque density-gradient centrifugation was used to isolate PBMCs, with at least 6.5 million per sample. Trizol reagent was used to extract total RNA from PBMCs, with at least 5.5 micrograms per sample. The percentages of naive CD45RAhigh/CD27high T cells were determined by flow cytometry on a PBMC aliquot from every donor. This sample stems from a study of blood T cells in healthy people across ages (dated by TCRdb to about 2015). For context, the study as a whole: In model experiments, roughly one uniquely barcoded TCR beta cDNA molecule per two T cells was captured by template switching. The study analyzed two additional independent replicas of 1 million unique cDNA reads from the same blood draw for two donors, one aged 18 to 30 and one aged 80 or older. To track age-related changes in TCR beta repertoire diversity, the study relied on deep sequencing normalized with unique cDNA molecular identifiers. To avoid experimental bias, donors of different ages were randomly spread across the sequencing lanes. Donors were grouped into four age groups: young (average roughly 15 years), middle-aged (roughly 37), aged (about 59) and long-lived (just over 80).

The CDR3, from cysteine to phenylalanine, totals 15 residues. The DNA shown is the 45-base CDR3, in frame from base 1. For CDR1 and CDR2, the germline V gene lists KGHSH and LQKENI. Trimming takes 0 bases off V and 1 base off J; junction bases not matched to a gene: 2. Overall study outcomes, separate from this receptor: The percentage of naive T cells measured by flow cytometry correlated strongly with observed TCR beta diversity. Total diversity estimates from one million sequenced T cells were considered lower bounds and underestimates. As age increased, observed TCR beta diversity per million T cells dropped in a roughly linear way, and a significant reduction was already evident by age 40. Because donor CMV infection status was unknown, age-related changes in expanded clonotypes were potentially confounded. Conclusive comparison of naive and antigen-experienced compartments was prevented by the profiling of bulk unsorted PBMCs. Compared with the aged group, the long-lived group had more naive CD4+ T cells, fewer expanded clones and increased TCR diversity, suggesting age selection.

The library was prepared using 5' RACE. The listed sequencing device is Illumina HiSeq 2500. A second PCR of 7 to 11 cycles was run with a J-beta primer mix and a sample-barcoded 5' primer. A unique molecular identifier was introduced onto each TCR beta cDNA molecule by a template-switch 5' adaptor carrying 12 random nucleotides. At least 2.5 million CDR3-containing paired-end reads were obtained from each sample. First-strand cDNA synthesis was performed from all RNA using the Mint cDNA synthesis kit, with priming by a TRBC-specific oligonucleotide. All cDNA was treated with uracil-DNA glycosylase and then went through a first 18-cycle PCR with the universal primers M1SS and BC2_uni_R. The published analysis was carried out like this. For normalization, 1 million high-quality reads, each with a distinct molecular identifier, were randomly selected from each sample. Reads with shared molecular identifiers were discarded instead of being binned into consensus sequences. CDR3 identification, clonotype clustering and error correction used MiTCR with a Q25 quality threshold and the strictest error-elimination algorithm. A nonparametric unseen species model with Euler transformation was used to estimate lower-bound total TCR beta diversity. The public reads were quality trimmed at Q25 with fastp and then assembled into clones with MiXCR by TCRdb, keeping productive beta chains. Here each entry gathers all rows of one CDR3 protein and keeps the most common genes and DNA. The V and J calls were determined by TCRdb, not by the authors. The sample yields about 1.5 million distinct CDR3 sequences; around two fifths were counted once. The top ten hold 7.9% of the sample.

The sequence was obtained from a woman aged 18-29 years in good health. The sample consisted of blood. The chain is made from TRBV18 and TRBJ2-5, with 7 bases aligning to TRBD2. The CDR3 corresponds to CASSPPGLFQETQYF. The nucleotide sequence reads TGTGCCAGCTCACCACCGGGACTATTCCAAGAGACCCAGTACTTC.